Sequencing of this T cell receptor beta chain was carried out in a study of cytomegalovirus exposure and HLA in healthy donors. The validation cohort, a group of more than 95 subjects, included the donors and was separate from the roughly 670-subject first cohort. Per germline, CDR1 MGHRA and CDR2 YSYEKL. The CDR3 contains 16 residues. V gave up 5 bases and J gave up 4 bases; unmatched junction bases: 9. Whole-study results and caveats: Per published reports, the classifier diagnosed cytomegalovirus status with high specificity and sensitivity.

Repertoires were generated with immunoSEQ multiplex PCR, while TCRdb's copy carries only in-frame clones and drops some. The sample has over 150,000 clones, 75% to 85% seen once. Concerning this clone itself: Antigen: not known.

Material for sequencing was PBMCs. This clonotype originated in a woman aged 25 to 45 in good health and CMV-seropositive. The chain couples TRBV4-1 to TRBJ2-5; 11 nucleotides agree with TRBD2. The CDR3 bases are TGCGCCAGCAGCTTAATAGCGGGAGGGAGCGCAGAGACCCAGTACTTC. It specifies CASSLIAGGSAETQYF.